The 8 T cell receptor beta chains below come from one sample, sequenced in a study of post-analysis software for immune sequencing data. Antigens of these TCRs are unknown. Study-wide points: Elevated frequency relative to controls characterized several TRBV segments in patients, TRBV5-6, TRBV5-1 and TRBV20-1 among them.

Prepared libraries of TCR beta cDNA carried unique molecular identifiers. One entry per CDR3 protein results from TCRdb running MiXCR on the PCR reads. Here the sample spans roughly 600,000 distinct CDR3 sequences, roughly two fifths being singletons. Sequencing input: blood. The receptor set was obtained from a girl aged 5-17 years with multiple sclerosis.

The chain is built from TRBV6-5 and TRBJ1-5; 7 nucleotides line up with TRBD1. V was pared by 6 bases and J by 7 bases, with 9 bases of the junction left unmatched. CDR1 and CDR2 from the germline V gene are MNHEY and SVGAGI. This CDR3 region has 14 residues. CDR3 in amino acids: CASRRGRGVQPQHF. CDR3 coding DNA: TGTGCCAGCAGGAGGGGGCGCGGTGTGCAGCCCCAGCATTTT.

The chain links TRBV12-3 or TRBV12-4 to TRBJ2-4; D unresolved. The J call may be in error: the DNA end matches TRBJ2-7 better. This CDR3 has 14 residues. CDR3 amino acids: CASAMGRRAYEQYF. Written as DNA, the CDR3 is TGTGCCAGCGCCATGGGTCGAAGAGCCTACGAGCAGTACTTC.

A few counts support this clonotype. The chain combines TRBV12-3 or TRBV12-4 with TRBJ2-7; D gene ambiguous. CDR3 length equals 11 residues. The V gene lost 2 bases and the J gene lost 5 bases, with 4 bases spanning the gap. The CDR3 region has the DNA TGTGCCAGCAGTTTAAAAGACGAGCAGTACTTC. It specifies CASSLKDEQYF.

The chain has TRBV5-1 and TRBJ2-3; tentative D call: TRBD2 (5 bases). Germline CDR1 and CDR2: SGHRS and YFSETQ. The CDR3 length is 14 residues. V gave up 5 bases and J gave up 0 bases, with 10 bases separating them. CDR3 DNA sequence: TGCGCCAGCAGGGCGGGTGAAAGCACAGATACGCAGTATTTT. It translates to CASRAGESTDTQYF.

The chain joins TRBV5-1 to TRBJ2-7, with 7 bases that match TRBD2. V was clipped by 4 bases and J by 0 bases; unmatched bases: 4. CDR3 length: 14 amino acids. Germline lookup yields CDR1 SGHRS and CDR2 YFSETQ. The CDR3 sequence is CASSMGGFSYEQYF. In DNA, the CDR3 is TGCGCCAGCAGCATGGGGGGGTTCTCCTACGAGCAGTACTTC. The full variable domain, in which reference TRBV5-1 and TRBJ2-7 provide the parts outside the CDR3, is KAGVTQTPRYLIKTRGQQVTLSCSPISGHRSVSWYQQTPGQGLQFLFEYFSETQRNKGNFPGRFSGRQFSNSRSEMNVSTLELGDSALYLCASSMGGFSYEQYFGPGTRLTVT.

The chain has TRBV5-1 and TRBJ2-7; D ambiguous. CDR3 size: 16 residues. Per germline, CDR1 SGHRS and CDR2 YFSETQ. V lost 0 bases and J lost 2, with 15 bases in between. The CDR3 DNA reads TGCGCCAGCAGCTTGGAGGGAAACTCTCTTACCTACGAGCAGTACTTC. It codes for CASSLEGNSLTYEQYF.

This clonotype was detected only a few times. This chain connects TRBV27 to TRBJ2-7; 9 nucleotides agree with TRBD1. The V segment lost 5 bases and the J segment 4 bases; nucleotides outside the gene matches: 6. Per the germline V gene, CDR1 is MNHEY and CDR2 is SMNVEV (reference sequence). CDR3 length: 14 residues. The CDR3, as DNA: TGTGCCAGCAGTAACAGGGGGCCGCAATACGAGCAGTACTTC. Its translation is CASSNRGPQYEQYF.

The chain links TRBV2 to TRBJ2-7; the D gene is possibly TRBD1 (5 bases). Trimming shortened V by 3 bases and J by 2 bases, and 11 bases separated the two germline ends. This CDR3 is 14 amino acids long. Per the germline V gene, CDR1 is SNHLY and CDR2 is FYNNEI. This CDR3 is CASSDGDRTYEQYF. For the CDR3, the DNA is TGTGCCAGCAGTGATGGTGACAGAACCTACGAGCAGTACTTC.